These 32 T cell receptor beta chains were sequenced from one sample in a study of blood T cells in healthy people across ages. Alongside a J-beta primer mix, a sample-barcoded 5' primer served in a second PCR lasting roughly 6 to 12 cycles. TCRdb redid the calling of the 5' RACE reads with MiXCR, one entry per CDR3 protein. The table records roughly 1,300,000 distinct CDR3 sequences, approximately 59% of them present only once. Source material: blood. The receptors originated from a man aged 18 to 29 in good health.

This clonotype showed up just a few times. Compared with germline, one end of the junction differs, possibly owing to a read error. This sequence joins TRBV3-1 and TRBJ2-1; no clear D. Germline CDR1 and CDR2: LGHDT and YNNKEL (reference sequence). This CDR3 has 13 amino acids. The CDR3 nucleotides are TGTGCTAGCAGCCCCCCATGGAACAATGAGCAGTTCTTC. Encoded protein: CASSPPWNNEQFF.

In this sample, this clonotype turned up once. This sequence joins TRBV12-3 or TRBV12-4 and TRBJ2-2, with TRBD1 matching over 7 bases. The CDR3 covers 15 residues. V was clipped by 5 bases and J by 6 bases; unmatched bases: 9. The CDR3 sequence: CASSPPATGAGELFF. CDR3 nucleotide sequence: TGTGCCAGCAGTCCGCCCGCTACAGGGGCCGGGGAGCTGTTTTTT.

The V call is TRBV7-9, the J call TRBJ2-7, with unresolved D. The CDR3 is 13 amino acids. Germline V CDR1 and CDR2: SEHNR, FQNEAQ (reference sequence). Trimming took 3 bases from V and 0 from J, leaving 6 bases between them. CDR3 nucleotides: TGTGCCAGCAGCTTTGAGGCCTCCTACGAGCAGTACTTC. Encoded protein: CASSFEASYEQYF.

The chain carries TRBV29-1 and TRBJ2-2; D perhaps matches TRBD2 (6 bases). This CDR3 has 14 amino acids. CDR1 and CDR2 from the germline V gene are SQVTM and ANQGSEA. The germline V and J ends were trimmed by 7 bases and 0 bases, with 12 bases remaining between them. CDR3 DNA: TGCAGCGGGGGGGACGGCGCGAACACCGGGGAGCTGTTTTTT. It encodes CSGGDGANTGELFF.

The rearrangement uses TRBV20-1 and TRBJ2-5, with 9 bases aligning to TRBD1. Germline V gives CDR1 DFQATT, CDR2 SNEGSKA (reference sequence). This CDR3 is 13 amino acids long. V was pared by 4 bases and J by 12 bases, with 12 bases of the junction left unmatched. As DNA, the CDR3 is TGCAGTGCTACGGGACAGGGATATAGGGAGGAGTACTTC. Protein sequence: CSATGQGYREEYF.

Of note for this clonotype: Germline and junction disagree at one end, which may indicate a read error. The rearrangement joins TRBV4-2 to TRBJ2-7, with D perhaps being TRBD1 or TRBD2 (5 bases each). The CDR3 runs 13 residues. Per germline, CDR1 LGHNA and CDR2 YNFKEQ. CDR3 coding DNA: TGTGCCAGCAGCCGGGACCCTACCTACGGGCAGTACTTC. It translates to CASSRDPTYGQYF.

CDR3 region: CASSQVAGGYTF. The CDR3 coding sequence is TGTGCCAGCAGCCAAGTAGCAGGAGGCTACACCTTC. The V call is TRBV3-1, the J call TRBJ1-2, with no clear D. The V gene's germline CDR1 is LGHDT and CDR2 YNNKEL (reference sequence). The CDR3 runs to 12 residues. The V end lost 1 base, the J end lost 8 bases, and 8 bases lay between the germline ends.

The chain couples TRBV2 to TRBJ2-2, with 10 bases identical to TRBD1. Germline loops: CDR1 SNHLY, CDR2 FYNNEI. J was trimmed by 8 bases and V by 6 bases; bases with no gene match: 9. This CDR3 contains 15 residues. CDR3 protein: CASRSRDRGRGELFF. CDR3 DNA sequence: TGTGCCAGCAGATCCCGGGACAGGGGAAGGGGGGAGCTGTTTTTT. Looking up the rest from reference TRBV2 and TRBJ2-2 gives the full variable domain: EPEVTQTPSHQVTQMGQEVILRCVPISNHLYFYWYRQILGQKVEFLVSFYNNEISEKSEIFDDQFSVERPDGSNFTLKIRSTKLEDSAMYFCASRSRDRGRGELFFGEGSRLTVL.

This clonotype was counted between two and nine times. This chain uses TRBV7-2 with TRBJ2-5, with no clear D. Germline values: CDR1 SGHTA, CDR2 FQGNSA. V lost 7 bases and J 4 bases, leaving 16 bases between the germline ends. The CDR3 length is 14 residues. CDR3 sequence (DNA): TGTGCCAGCACCACCATCAGGCGGTTAGAGACCCAGTACTTC. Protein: CASTTIRRLETQYF.

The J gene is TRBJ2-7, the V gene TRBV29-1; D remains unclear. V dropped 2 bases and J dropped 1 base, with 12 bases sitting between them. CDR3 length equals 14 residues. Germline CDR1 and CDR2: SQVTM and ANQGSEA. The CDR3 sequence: CSVESTAPSYEQYF. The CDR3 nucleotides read TGCAGCGTTGAATCGACCGCCCCGTCCTACGAGCAGTACTTC.

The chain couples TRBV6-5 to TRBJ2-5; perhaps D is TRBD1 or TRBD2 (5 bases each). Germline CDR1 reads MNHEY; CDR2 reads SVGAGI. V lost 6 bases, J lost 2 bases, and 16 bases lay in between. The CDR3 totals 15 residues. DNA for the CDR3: TGTGCCAGCAGGGGGGATAGGGTCGAGCAAGAGACCCAGTACTTC. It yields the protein CASRGDRVEQETQYF.

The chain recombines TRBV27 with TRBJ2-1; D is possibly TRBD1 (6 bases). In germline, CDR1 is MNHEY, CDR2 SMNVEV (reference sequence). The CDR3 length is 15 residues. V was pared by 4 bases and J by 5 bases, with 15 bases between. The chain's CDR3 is CASSSPGTKHNEQFF. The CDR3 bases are TGTGCCAGCAGTTCTCCGGGGACAAAGCACAATGAGCAGTTCTTC.

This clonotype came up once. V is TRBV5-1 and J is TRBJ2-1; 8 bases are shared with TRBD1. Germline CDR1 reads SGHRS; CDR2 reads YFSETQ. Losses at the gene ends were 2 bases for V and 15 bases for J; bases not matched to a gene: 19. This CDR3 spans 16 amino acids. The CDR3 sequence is CASSFETGAPPSVLFF. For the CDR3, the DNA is TGCGCCAGCAGCTTTGAGACAGGGGCCCCCCCTTCAGTGCTGTTCTTC.

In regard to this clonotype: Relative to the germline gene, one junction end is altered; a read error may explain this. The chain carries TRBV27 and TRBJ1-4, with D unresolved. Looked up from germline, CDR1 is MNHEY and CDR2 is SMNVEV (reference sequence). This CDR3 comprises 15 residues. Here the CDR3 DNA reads TGTGCCAGCAGTTCTCAGAGGGCAGCTAATGGAAAACTGTTTTTT. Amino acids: CASSSQRAANGKLFF.

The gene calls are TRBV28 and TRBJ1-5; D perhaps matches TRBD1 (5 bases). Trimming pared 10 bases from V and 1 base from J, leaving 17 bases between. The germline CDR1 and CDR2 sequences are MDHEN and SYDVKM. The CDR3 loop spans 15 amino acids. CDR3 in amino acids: CATREVRGSNQPQHF. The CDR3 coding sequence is TGTGCCACCAGGGAGGTTCGGGGGAGCAATCAGCCCCAGCATTTT.

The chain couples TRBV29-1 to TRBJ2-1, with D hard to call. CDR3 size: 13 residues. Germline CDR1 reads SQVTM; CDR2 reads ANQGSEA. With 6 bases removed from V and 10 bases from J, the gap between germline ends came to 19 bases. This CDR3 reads CSVRRTSSYEQFF. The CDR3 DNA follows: TGCAGCGTCCGTCGGACCTCCTCCTACGAGCAGTTCTTC.

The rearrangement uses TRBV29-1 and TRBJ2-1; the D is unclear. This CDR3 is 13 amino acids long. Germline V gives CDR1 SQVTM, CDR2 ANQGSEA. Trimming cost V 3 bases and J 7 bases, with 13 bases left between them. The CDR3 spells CSVEGPLGNEQFF. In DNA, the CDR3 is TGCAGCGTTGAGGGTCCTCTTGGGAATGAGCAGTTCTTC.

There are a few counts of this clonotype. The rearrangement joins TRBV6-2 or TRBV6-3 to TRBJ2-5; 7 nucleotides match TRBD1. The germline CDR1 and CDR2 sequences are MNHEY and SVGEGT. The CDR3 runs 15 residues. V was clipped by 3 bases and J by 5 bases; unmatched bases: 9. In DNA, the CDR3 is TGTGCCAGCAGTTATAGGGGGACAGTCTCGGAGACCCAGTACTTC. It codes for CASSYRGTVSETQYF.

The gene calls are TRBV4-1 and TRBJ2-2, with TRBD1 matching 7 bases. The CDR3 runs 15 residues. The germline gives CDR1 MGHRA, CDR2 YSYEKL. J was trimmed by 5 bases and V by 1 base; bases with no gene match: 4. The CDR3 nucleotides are TGCGCCAGCAGCCAAGTTCACAGGGGAACCGGGGAGCTGTTTTTT. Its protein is CASSQVHRGTGELFF.

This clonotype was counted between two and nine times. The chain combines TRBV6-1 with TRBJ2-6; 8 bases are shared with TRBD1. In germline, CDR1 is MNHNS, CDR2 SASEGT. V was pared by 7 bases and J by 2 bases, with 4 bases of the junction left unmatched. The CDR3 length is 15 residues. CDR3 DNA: TGTGCCAGCAACCCGGACAGGGCTGGGGCCAACGTCCTGACTTTC. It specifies CASNPDRAGANVLTF.

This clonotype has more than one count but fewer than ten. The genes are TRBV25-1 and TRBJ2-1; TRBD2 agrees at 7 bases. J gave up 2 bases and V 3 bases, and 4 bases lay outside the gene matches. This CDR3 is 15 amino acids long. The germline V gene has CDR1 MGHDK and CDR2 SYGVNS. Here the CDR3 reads CASSESGETYNEQFF. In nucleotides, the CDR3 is TGTGCCAGCAGTGAGAGCGGGGAGACCTACAATGAGCAGTTCTTC.

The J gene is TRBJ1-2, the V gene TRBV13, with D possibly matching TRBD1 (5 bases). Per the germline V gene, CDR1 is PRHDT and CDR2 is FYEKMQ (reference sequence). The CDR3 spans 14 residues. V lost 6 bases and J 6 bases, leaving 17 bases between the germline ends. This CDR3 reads CASRGDPLSNGYTF. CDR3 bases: TGTGCCAGCAGAGGGGACCCCCTTTCGAATGGCTACACCTTC.

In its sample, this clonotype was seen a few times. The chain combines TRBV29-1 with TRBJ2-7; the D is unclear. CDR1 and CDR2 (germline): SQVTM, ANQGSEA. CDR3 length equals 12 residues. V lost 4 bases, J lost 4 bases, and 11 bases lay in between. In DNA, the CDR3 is TGCAGCGTTGTCGATGCCACTTACGAGCAGTACTTC. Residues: CSVVDATYEQYF.

CDR3 sequence (DNA): TGTGCCAGCAGCTACCAGGGGGGGGGAAAGTCAGATACGCAGTATTTT. Its protein product is CASSYQGGGKSDTQYF. This sequence joins TRBV6-6 and TRBJ2-3, with D perhaps assigned TRBD1 or TRBD2 (7 bases each). The V end was cut by 6 bases, the J end by 4 bases, with 20 bases between. CDR1 and CDR2 from the germline V gene are MNHNY and SVGAGI (reference sequence). The CDR3 has 16 residues.

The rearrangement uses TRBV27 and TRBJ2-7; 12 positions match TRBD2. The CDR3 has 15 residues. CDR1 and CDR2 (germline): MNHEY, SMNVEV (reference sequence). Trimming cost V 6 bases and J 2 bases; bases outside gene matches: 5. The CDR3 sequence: CASRETSGSAYEQYF. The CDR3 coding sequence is TGTGCCAGCAGGGAGACTAGCGGGAGCGCCTACGAGCAGTACTTC.

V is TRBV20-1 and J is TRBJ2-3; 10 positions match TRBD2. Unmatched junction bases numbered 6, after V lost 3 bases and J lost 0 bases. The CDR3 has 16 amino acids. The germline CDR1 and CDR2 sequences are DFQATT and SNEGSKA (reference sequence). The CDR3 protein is CSASPISGGSTDTQYF. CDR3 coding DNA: TGCAGTGCTAGCCCCATTAGCGGGGGGAGCACAGATACGCAGTATTTT.

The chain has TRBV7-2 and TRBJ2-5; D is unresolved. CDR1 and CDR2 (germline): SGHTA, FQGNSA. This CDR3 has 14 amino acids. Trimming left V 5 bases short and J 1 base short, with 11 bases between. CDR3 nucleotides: TGTGCCAGCAGCCCCTCTGCTAGCCAAGAGACCCAGTACTTC. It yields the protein CASSPSASQETQYF.

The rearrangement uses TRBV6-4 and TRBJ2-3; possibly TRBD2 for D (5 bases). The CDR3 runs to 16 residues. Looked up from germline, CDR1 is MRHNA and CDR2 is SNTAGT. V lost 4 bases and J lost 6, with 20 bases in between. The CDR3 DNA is TGTGCCAGCAGTGGCTCGAGGGCTAGCTTGTTGGATACGCAGTATTTT. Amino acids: CASSGSRASLLDTQYF.

CDR3: CSAIHGTRSYNEQFF. CDR3 coding DNA: TGCAGTGCCATCCACGGGACACGCTCCTACAATGAGCAGTTCTTC. The chain uses TRBV20-1 and TRBJ2-1; possibly TRBD1 for D (6 bases). Germline-derived CDR1 and CDR2 are DFQATT and SNEGSKA (reference sequence). This CDR3 is 15 amino acids long. Trimming left V 6 bases short and J 0 bases short, with 15 bases between.

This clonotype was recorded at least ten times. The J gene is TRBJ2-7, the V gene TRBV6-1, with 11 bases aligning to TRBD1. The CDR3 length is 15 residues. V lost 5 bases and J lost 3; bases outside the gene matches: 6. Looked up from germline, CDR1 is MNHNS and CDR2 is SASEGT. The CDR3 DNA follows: TGTGCCAGCAGTCAATCCGGGACAGGGGGCTACGAGCAGTACTTC. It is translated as CASSQSGTGGYEQYF.

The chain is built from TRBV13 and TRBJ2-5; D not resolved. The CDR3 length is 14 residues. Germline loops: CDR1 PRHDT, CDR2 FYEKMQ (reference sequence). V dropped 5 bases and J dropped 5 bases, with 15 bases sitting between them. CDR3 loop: CASSAGRRRETQYF. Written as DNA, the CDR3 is TGTGCCAGCAGCGCTGGACGGCGACGGGAGACCCAGTACTTC.

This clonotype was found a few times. CDR3 DNA: TGTGCCAGCAGCTCAGGGGGGATTCACTACGAGCAGTACTTC. Amino acid sequence: CASSSGGIHYEQYF. The chain carries TRBV7-6 and TRBJ2-7; tentatively, D is TRBD1 (7 bases). Trimming removed 4 bases at V and 3 bases at J, with 13 bases between. The length of the CDR3 is 14 residues. The germline CDR1 and CDR2 sequences are SGHVS and FNYEAQ.